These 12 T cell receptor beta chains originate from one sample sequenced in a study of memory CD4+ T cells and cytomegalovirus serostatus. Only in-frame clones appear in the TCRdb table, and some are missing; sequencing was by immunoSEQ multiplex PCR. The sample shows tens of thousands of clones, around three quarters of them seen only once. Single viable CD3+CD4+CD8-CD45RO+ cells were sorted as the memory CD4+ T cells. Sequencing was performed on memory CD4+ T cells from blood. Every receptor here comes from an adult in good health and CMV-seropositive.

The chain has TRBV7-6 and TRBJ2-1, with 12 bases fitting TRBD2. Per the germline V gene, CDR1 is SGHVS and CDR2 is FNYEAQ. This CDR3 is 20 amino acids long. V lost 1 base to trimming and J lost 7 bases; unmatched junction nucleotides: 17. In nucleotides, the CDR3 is TGTGCCAGCAGCTTAGATAGTTCGAACAGCCCTAGCGGGAGGGGGAATGAGCAGTTCTTC. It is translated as CASSLDSSNSPSGRGNEQFF.

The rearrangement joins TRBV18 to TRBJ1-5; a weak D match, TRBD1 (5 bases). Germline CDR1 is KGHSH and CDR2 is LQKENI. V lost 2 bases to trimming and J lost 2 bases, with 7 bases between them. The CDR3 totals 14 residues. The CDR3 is CASSPMGGNQPQHF. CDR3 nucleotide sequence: TGTGCCAGCTCACCAATGGGGGGCAATCAGCCCCAGCATTTT.

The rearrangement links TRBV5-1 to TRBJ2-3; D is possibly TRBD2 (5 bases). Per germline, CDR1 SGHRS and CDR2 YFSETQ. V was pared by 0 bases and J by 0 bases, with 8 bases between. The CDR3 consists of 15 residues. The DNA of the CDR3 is TGCGCCAGCAGCTTGGTTAGCGCCAGCACAGATACGCAGTATTTT. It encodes CASSLVSASTDTQYF.

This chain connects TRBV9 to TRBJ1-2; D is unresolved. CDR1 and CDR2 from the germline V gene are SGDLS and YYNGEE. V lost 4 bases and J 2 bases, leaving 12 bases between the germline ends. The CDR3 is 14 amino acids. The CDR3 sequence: CASSPSPENYGYTF. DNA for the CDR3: TGTGCCAGCAGCCCCTCCCCCGAGAACTATGGCTACACCTTC.

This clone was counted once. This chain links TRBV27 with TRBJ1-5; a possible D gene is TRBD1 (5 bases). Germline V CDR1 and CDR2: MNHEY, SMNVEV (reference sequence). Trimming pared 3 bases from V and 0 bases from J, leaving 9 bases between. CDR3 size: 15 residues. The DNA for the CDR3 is TGTGCCAGCAGTTTGGGGCTTCCTAGCAATCAGCCCCAGCATTTT. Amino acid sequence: CASSLGLPSNQPQHF.

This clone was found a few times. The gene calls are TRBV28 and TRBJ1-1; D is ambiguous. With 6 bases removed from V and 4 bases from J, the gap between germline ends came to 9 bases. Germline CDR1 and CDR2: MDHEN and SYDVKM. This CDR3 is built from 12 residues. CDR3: CASRTGSTEAFF. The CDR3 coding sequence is TGTGCCAGCAGAACGGGGTCCACTGAAGCTTTCTTT.

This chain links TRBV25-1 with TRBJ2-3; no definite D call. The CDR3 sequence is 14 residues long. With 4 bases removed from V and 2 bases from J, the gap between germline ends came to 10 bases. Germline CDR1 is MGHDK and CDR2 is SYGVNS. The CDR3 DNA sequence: TGTGCCAGCAGTGTCGGCAGCTACACAGATACGCAGTATTTT. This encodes CASSVGSYTDTQYF.

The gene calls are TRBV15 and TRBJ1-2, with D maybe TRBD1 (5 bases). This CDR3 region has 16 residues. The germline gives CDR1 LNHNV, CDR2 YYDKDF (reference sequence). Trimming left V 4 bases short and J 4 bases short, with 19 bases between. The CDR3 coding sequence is TGTGCCACCAGCAACTCTTTCCCTGACAGACGCTATGGCTACACCTTC. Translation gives CATSNSFPDRRYGYTF. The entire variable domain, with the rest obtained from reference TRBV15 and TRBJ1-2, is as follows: DAMVIQNPRYQVTQFGKPVTLSCSQTLNHNVMYWYQQKSSQAPKLLFHYYDKDFNNEADTPDNFQSRRPNTSFCFLDIRSPGLGDTAMYLCATSNSFPDRRYGYTFGSGTRLTVV.

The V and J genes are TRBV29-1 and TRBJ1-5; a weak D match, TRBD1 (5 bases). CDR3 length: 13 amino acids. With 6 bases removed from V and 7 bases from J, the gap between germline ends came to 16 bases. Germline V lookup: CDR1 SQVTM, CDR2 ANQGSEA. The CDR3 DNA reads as TGCAGCGTCGCTCAGGCGGCAGGGCAGCCCCAGCATTTT. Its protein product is CSVAQAAGQPQHF.

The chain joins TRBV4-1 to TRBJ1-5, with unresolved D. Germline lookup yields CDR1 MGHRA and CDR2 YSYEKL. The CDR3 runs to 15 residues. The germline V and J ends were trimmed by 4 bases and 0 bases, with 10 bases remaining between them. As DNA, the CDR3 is TGCGCCAGCAGCCGACTCCCGGATAGCAATCAGCCCCAGCATTTT. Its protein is CASSRLPDSNQPQHF.

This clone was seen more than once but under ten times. CDR3 DNA: TGTGCCAGCAGCTTAAACCAGCGGGGGAACACCGGGGAGCTGTTTTTT. Amino acid sequence: CASSLNQRGNTGELFF. J is TRBJ2-2 and V is TRBV7-2; 7 nucleotides align to TRBD2. The CDR3 runs 16 residues. Germline loops: CDR1 SGHTA, CDR2 FQGNSA. The J segment lost 1 base and the V segment lost 2 bases, leaving 4 bases of the junction unmatched.

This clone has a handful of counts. CDR3 protein: CASSLPGQLGPEAFF. DNA of the CDR3: TGTGCCAGCAGCTTGCCAGGACAATTGGGCCCTGAAGCTTTCTTT. The chain recombines TRBV5-4 with TRBJ1-1; TRBD1 is a possible D gene (5 bases). V was pared by 1 base and J by 6 bases, with 16 bases between. CDR1 is SGHNT and CDR2 is YYREEE in the germline V gene (reference sequence). The CDR3 runs 15 residues.